A selection of T cell receptor beta chains follows, all from one sample in a study of blood T cell repertoires in COVID-19. Produced via immunoSEQ multiplex PCR; TCRdb's table is partial and in-frame only. The data show 130,000 to 150,000 clones, with approximately 85% seen just once and around 8% held by the top ten. The sequencing input was peripheral blood. The receptors come from a woman aged 55 to 70 with COVID-19, enrolled during active disease. Each CDR3 is given with its conserved first and last residue. Each record gives: clone size, J gene, V gene, D gene, CDR3 DNA, CDR3 protein. A D gene is named only where the DNA matches it firmly. The size field is filled for only some rows; it gives once, few, many or a size class.

once | TRBJ2-1 | TRBV7-8 | TRBD2 | TGTGCCAGCAGCTCAAAGGCTGGGACTAGCGGGGGACCCTGGACAAATGAGCAGTTCTTC | CASSSKAGTSGGPWTNEQFF
- | TRBJ2-5 | TRBV5-1 | - | TGCGCCAGCAGCTTCGGGGGGCCCGGGGAGACCCAGTACTTC | CASSFGGPGETQYF
- | TRBJ1-1 | TRBV13 | - | TGTGCCAGCAGCTTAGGGACAGTGAACACTGAAGCTTTCTTT | CASSLGTVNTEAFF
once | TRBJ2-7 | TRBV3-1/TRBV3-2 | - | TGTGCCAGCAGCCGAAGAGTAATGGAGATCTCCTACGAGCAGTACTTC | CASSRRVMEISYEQYF
- | TRBJ1-1 | TRBV21-1 | - | TGTGCCAGCAGCAAAGCATTGGGGAGGGGCACGAACACTGAAGCTTTCTTT | CASSKALGRGTNTEAFF
once | TRBJ1-2 | TRBV24-1 | - | TGTGCCACCAGTGATCCCGGGACTAACTATGGCTACACCTTC | CATSDPGTNYGYTF
- | TRBJ2-4 | TRBV5-3 | - | TGTGCCAGAAGGGAACTAGACCGTGTTTCTAAAAACATTCAGTACTTC | CARRELDRVSKNIQYF
- | TRBJ2-1 | TRBV7-6 | TRBD1 | TGTGCCAGCAGCTTAGTTGATGTTCCCAGGGGGCCCAACAATGAGCAGTTCTTC | CASSLVDVPRGPNNEQFF
few | TRBJ2-1 | TRBV7-2 | - | TGTGCCAGCAGCTTGATTCGGGGGGAGCAGTTCTTC | CASSLIRGEQFF
- | TRBJ2-7 | TRBV25-1 | TRBD1 | TGTGCCAGCAGTGAATACAGGGGGCCTATGGAGCAGTACTTC | CASSEYRGPMEQYF
- | TRBJ2-7 | TRBV29-1 | - | TGCAGCGTTGTTGTACAGGCGGCCTACGAGCAGTACTTC | CSVVVQAAYEQYF
- | TRBJ2-1 | TRBV24-1 | TRBD1 | TGTGCCACCAGTGATCCGGACAGGGGGCTGTTCGATGAGCAGTTCTTC | CATSDPDRGLFDEQFF
- | TRBJ1-4 | TRBV12-3/TRBV12-4 | - | TGTGCCAGCAGTTTATTGATGAGAGAACTGTTTTTT | CASSLLMRELFF
once | TRBJ2-3 | TRBV7-2 | TRBD1 | TGTGCCAGCAGCAGACACCGGGACAGGGTGGGGCAGACAGATACGCAGTATTTT | CASSRHRDRVGQTDTQYF
- | TRBJ2-1 | TRBV29-1 | TRBD2 | TGCAGCGTTGAGGGGACTAGCGGGGGGGGCTCCTACAATGAGCAGTTCTTC | CSVEGTSGGGSYNEQFF
- | TRBJ2-3 | TRBV9 | - | TGTGCCAGCAGCGTAGGGGCTGATACCTCCACAGATACGCAGTATTTT | CASSVGADTSTDTQYF
- | TRBJ1-4 | TRBV2 | - | TGTGCCAGCAGTAGGTCAGGGTCATTAGAAAAACTGTTTTTT | CASSRSGSLEKLFF
- | TRBJ1-5 | TRBV27 | - | TGTGCCAGCAGTCCCCAGGCAGGGGCCATGATAAGCAATCAGCCCCAGCATTTT | CASSPQAGAMISNQPQHF
- | TRBJ2-1 | TRBV29-1 | TRBD2 | TGCAGCGTCCGCCCCCGGGAGAGCGGGGTGCTCCGATGGCGCTACAATGAGCAGTTCTTC | CSVRPRESGVLRWRYNEQFF
once | TRBJ2-7 | TRBV9 | TRBD2 | TGTGCCAGCAGCGTTGGTGGCGGGGGTTACGAGCAGTACTTC | CASSVGGGGYEQYF
few | TRBJ2-1 | TRBV29-1 | TRBD2 | TGCAGCGTTGGGGCCTCGGGACTAGCGGGCGGCCACTCCTACAATGAGCAGTTCTTC | CSVGASGLAGGHSYNEQFF
- | TRBJ2-7 | TRBV7-2 | - | TGTGCCAGCAGCTTAGTAGGAACAGGGGGGGCCTACGAGCAGTACTTC | CASSLVGTGGAYEQYF
- | TRBJ1-5 | TRBV19 | TRBD1 | TGTGCCAGTAGTCGACAGGGGGCATGGCAGCCCCAGCATTTT | CASSRQGAWQPQHF
- | TRBJ2-3 | TRBV5-1 | TRBD1 | TGCGCCAGCAGCTTGTCGACAGGGGGCGGCACAGATACGCAGTATTTT | CASSLSTGGGTDTQYF
- | TRBJ2-5 | TRBV5-1 | TRBD1 | TGCGCCAGCAGCTTGGCAGGGACAGGGGGACAAGAGACCCAGTACTTC | CASSLAGTGGQETQYF
- | TRBJ1-2 | TRBV6-5 | - | TGTGCCAGCATCAGCTCCGGGAACTATGGCTACACCTTC | CASISSGNYGYTF
few | TRBJ1-6 | TRBV5-5 | TRBD1 | TGTGCCAGCAGCTTCGAGCCGGGACAGCCTAATTCACCCCTCCACTTT | CASSFEPGQPNSPLHF
- | TRBJ1-1 | TRBV6-5 | - | TGTGCCAGCAGTTATACAGTTGGGGAGGGCACTGAAGCTTTCTTT | CASSYTVGEGTEAFF
- | TRBJ1-3 | TRBV30 | - | TGTGCCTGGGACGGCTCTGGAAACACCATATATTTT | CAWDGSGNTIYF
- | TRBJ2-3 | TRBV6-6 | TRBD2 | TGTGCCAGCCGGGAGGGGACAACTAGCACAGATACGCAGTATTTT | CASREGTTSTDTQYF
few | TRBJ2-7 | TRBV3-1/TRBV3-2 | - | TGTGCCAGCAGCCAAGATACAGCCAGCTACGAGCAGTACTTC | CASSQDTASYEQYF
- | TRBJ1-6 | TRBV6-5 | - | TGTGCCAGCAAGCGGGAGGATAATTCACCCCTCCACTTT | CASKREDNSPLHF
- | TRBJ2-3 | TRBV4-2 | TRBD2 | TGTGCCAGCAGCCAAGACGAGGGGGGACTAGCGGGGGCCCGAGATACGCAGTATTTT | CASSQDEGGLAGARDTQYF
once | TRBJ2-1 | TRBV18 | - | TGTGCCAGCTCACTACAGGGCTATGAGCAGTTCTTC | CASSLQGYEQFF
- | TRBJ1-6 | TRBV10-3 | TRBD1 | TGTGCCATCAGTGAGTCGGACAGGGGGAATTCACCCCTCCACTTT | CAISESDRGNSPLHF
- | TRBJ2-7 | TRBV24-1 | TRBD1 | TGTGCCACCAGTGTACAGGGGGTCCACGAGCAGTACTTC | CATSVQGVHEQYF
- | TRBJ1-5 | TRBV2 | - | TGTGCCAGCACTTGGAAGGGGGATCAGCCCCAGCATTTT | CASTWKGDQPQHF
- | TRBJ1-2 | TRBV5-1 | TRBD1 | TGCGCCAGCAGCTTGGGAGGGACAGGAGATAACTATGGCTACACCTTC | CASSLGGTGDNYGYTF
- | TRBJ1-3 | TRBV19 | - | TGTGCCAGTAGTATGTCACTGCATGGAAACACCATATATTTT | CASSMSLHGNTIYF
- | TRBJ2-5 | TRBV7-3 | TRBD1 | TGTGCCAGCAGCCAAGGGACAGGGTCTCAAGAGACCCAGTACTTC | CASSQGTGSQETQYF
once | TRBJ1-1 | TRBV3-1/TRBV3-2 | - | TGTGCCAGCAGCCAGTGGGGGGGGATGAACACTGAAGCTTTCTTT | CASSQWGGMNTEAFF
- | TRBJ1-2 | TRBV6-2/TRBV6-3 | - | TGTGCCAGCAGTCTCACAGTAAACTATGGCTACACCTTC | CASSLTVNYGYTF
- | TRBJ1-5 | TRBV6-6 | - | TGTGCCAGCGGTCACAATAGCAATCAGCCCCAGCATTTT | CASGHNSNQPQHF
- | TRBJ2-5 | TRBV4-1 | TRBD2 | TGCGCCAGCAGCCAAGTAACTAGCGGGGACCAAGAGACCCAGTACTTC | CASSQVTSGDQETQYF
- | TRBJ1-1 | TRBV7-3 | - | TGTGCCAGCAGACCCCACAGCCGGGATCTCAACACTGAAGCTTTCTTT | CASRPHSRDLNTEAFF
- | TRBJ1-1 | TRBV2 | - | TGTGCCAGCAGTGAGGGAAGCGGGTCGAGGACTGAAGCTTTCTTT | CASSEGSGSRTEAFF
once | TRBJ1-1 | TRBV15 | - | TGTGCCACCAGCAGAGAGTATGGGACACATCCTTTCTTT | CATSREYGTHPFF
- | TRBJ1-2 | TRBV12-3/TRBV12-4 | - | TGTGCCAGCAGTTTACTACAGGTTCAAGGCTACACCTTC | CASSLLQVQGYTF
- | TRBJ2-3 | TRBV27 | - | TGTGCCAGCAGTCCGCGTACAGGGTTGACAGATACGCAGTATTTT | CASSPRTGLTDTQYF
once | TRBJ1-1 | TRBV7-2 | - | TGTGCCAGCAGCCCACAGTTGGTGAACACTGAAGCTTTCTTT | CASSPQLVNTEAFF
- | TRBJ2-2 | TRBV11-1 | TRBD1 | TGTGCCAGCAGCTCTCCGGGACAGGGGGAAACCGGGGAGCTGTTTTTT | CASSSPGQGETGELFF
- | TRBJ1-1 | TRBV7-9 | - | TGTGCCAGCAGCGCTACGAGGGACACTGAAGCTTTCTTT | CASSATRDTEAFF
- | TRBJ2-2 | TRBV5-5 | - | TGTGCCAGCAGCTTGAGGGGCCTCCGAACGGACACCGGGGAGCTGTTTTTT | CASSLRGLRTDTGELFF
- | TRBJ1-1 | TRBV7-9 | - | TGTGCCAGCAGCGATACAGGGCACACTGAAGCTTTCTTT | CASSDTGHTEAFF
- | TRBJ2-7 | TRBV11-2 | - | TGTGCCAGCAGCCCGGTCCTATACGAGCAGTACTTC | CASSPVLYEQYF
- | TRBJ2-2 | TRBV24-1 | TRBD1 | TGTGCCACCAGCCGCCCTCAGACAGGGGGCGCAGTATTACCCGGGGAGCTGTTTTTT | CATSRPQTGGAVLPGELFF
- | TRBJ2-2 | TRBV10-2 | TRBD2 | TGCGCCAGCAAATTAGCGGGGGGCTTGAACACCGGGGAGCTGTTTTTT | CASKLAGGLNTGELFF
- | TRBJ2-1 | TRBV14 | TRBD2 | TGTGCCAGCAGCCAAGATAGGATAGCGGGGGCACATGAGCAGTTCTTC | CASSQDRIAGAHEQFF
- | TRBJ2-7 | TRBV6-1 | TRBD2 | TGTGCCAGCAGTGAAGGCGTAGCGGGGGACTATCACGAGCAGTACTTC | CASSEGVAGDYHEQYF
- | TRBJ1-2 | TRBV19 | TRBD1 | TGTGCCAGTAGTATAGGACAGGGGTATGGCTACACCTTC | CASSIGQGYGYTF